Listed below are T cell receptor beta chains from one sample, sequenced in a study of CD8 T cells in ankylosing spondylitis. TCRdb passed the 5' RACE reads through MiXCR, listing each CDR3 protein once. Found here are 200,000 to 300,000 distinct CDR3 sequences, over 30% of them singletons; the top ten hold about 4.2%. What was sequenced was blood, either unsorted or a sorted T cell fraction (not recorded which). The receptor set was obtained from a male donor with ankylosing spondylitis or in good health (not recorded which). Both conserved end residues are part of each CDR3.

j_call v_call cdr3_aa
TRBJ1-3 TRBV20-1 CSAVNKDREAGNTIYF
TRBJ2-1 TRBV2 CATRTHNEQFF
TRBJ1-2 TRBV10-3 CAISESREPGANYGYTF
TRBJ1-2 TRBV6-5 CASSYGPNYGYTF
TRBJ1-2 TRBV5-1 CASSGLPQRTTWGYTF
TRBJ2-1 TRBV20-1 CSASLAGYNEQFF
TRBJ2-5 TRBV7-9 CASSFVETQETQYF
TRBJ1-6 TRBV20-1 CSAHRDSNGSLHF
TRBJ1-1 TRBV7-9 CASSLGWNTEAFF
TRBJ2-1 TRBV10-1 CASSDHGLAGNSYNEQFF
TRBJ2-5 TRBV7-2 CASSLAGRETQYF
TRBJ1-2 TRBV29-1 CSASRGASNYGYTF
TRBJ2-1 TRBV5-6 CASSLGVFWGYNEQFF
TRBJ2-4 TRBV15 CAPQGEGQSKNIQYF
TRBJ1-1 TRBV12-3/TRBV12-4 CASSFSGTAYTEAFF
TRBJ2-7 TRBV20-1 CSARREGAYEQYF
TRBJ2-2 TRBV5-4 CASSLEQHTGELFF
TRBJ2-4 TRBV7-2 CASSLGTSGTNIQYF
TRBJ1-2 TRBV29-1 CSVEDGGGGYTF
TRBJ2-1 TRBV30 CAWRSRGGTNEQFF
TRBJ2-3 TRBV4-2 CASSQDISGATDTQYF
TRBJ2-1 TRBV29-1 CSAWDTRGSEQFF
TRBJ2-7 TRBV6-1 CASSIQDSYEQYF
TRBJ1-1 TRBV20-1 CSATPGMNTEAFF
TRBJ2-5 TRBV7-6 CASSFGFKGRLGETQYF
TRBJ2-3 TRBV12-3/TRBV12-4 CATNLAGGDAQYF
TRBJ2-3 TRBV12-3/TRBV12-4 CASSPPGTTDTQYF
TRBJ1-4 TRBV12-3/TRBV12-4 CASSSRDRVYEKLFF
TRBJ1-6 TRBV20-1 CSAGSYNSPLHF
TRBJ2-7 TRBV3-1 CASSDDDSSYEQYF
TRBJ2-1 TRBV7-3 CASSRGQGAGEQFF
TRBJ2-5 TRBV12-3/TRBV12-4 CASSLARKYQETQYF
TRBJ1-1 TRBV29-1 CSVEFGRGGTEAFF
TRBJ2-7 TRBV10-2 CASSAGQRYEQYF
TRBJ2-1 TRBV6-5 CASSYLRGGDEQFF
TRBJ2-1 TRBV12-3/TRBV12-4 CASTFGSYNEQFF
TRBJ2-5 TRBV5-1 CASSLAPGQDQETQYF
TRBJ1-1 TRBV20-1 CSAQQGGTEAFF
TRBJ2-2 TRBV12-3/TRBV12-4 CASSLRQTTGELFF
TRBJ2-3 TRBV29-1 CSVDSEGADTQYF
TRBJ2-4 TRBV9 CASSVAPAGGELIAKNIQYF
TRBJ1-2 TRBV25-1 CASSTFDYGYTF
TRBJ1-5 TRBV12-3/TRBV12-4 CASSPIGDPQHF
TRBJ1-2 TRBV20-1 CSATSMGGFQHYGYTF
TRBJ1-1 TRBV7-6 CASSLSTGDTEAFF
TRBJ1-2 TRBV21-1 CASSKLDSSKPTNYGYTF
TRBJ2-5 TRBV5-1 CASRAGRETQYF
TRBJ2-3 TRBV20-1 CSARRGTGRTDTQYF
TRBJ2-3 TRBV7-8 CASSSSPPDTQYF
TRBJ2-2 TRBV10-3 CAIRWSVNTGELFF
TRBJ2-1 TRBV12-3/TRBV12-4 CASSMGLAGGNEQFF
TRBJ2-3 TRBV7-3 CASSLQRGGTDTQYF
TRBJ2-1 TRBV20-1 CSAGTAEQFF